Below are 31 T cell receptor beta chains sequenced from a single sample in a study of blood T cells in healthy people across ages. The authors ran a second PCR of about 7 to 11 cycles using a sample-barcoded 5' primer and a J-beta primer mix. TCRdb analysed the 5' RACE reads with MiXCR anew, one entry per CDR3 protein. The sample shows about 1.8 million distinct CDR3 sequences, around 48% of them seen only once. The sequenced material came from blood. These receptors all come from a woman between 35 and 50 years old in good health.

In its sample, this clonotype was seen a few times. The chain recombines TRBV7-9 with TRBJ2-3, with D hard to call. This CDR3 region has 13 residues. Germline V gives CDR1 SEHNR, CDR2 FQNEAQ (reference sequence). Deletions cut 2 bases from V and 6 bases from J, with 9 bases between. The CDR3 DNA sequence: TGTGCCAGCAGCTTACCCAAGAGGGATACGCAGTATTTT. Its translation: CASSLPKRDTQYF.

This clonotype was seen more than once but under ten times. The V call is TRBV25-1, the J call TRBJ2-6; D perhaps matches TRBD2 (5 bases). The CDR3 spans 19 residues. CDR1 is MGHDK and CDR2 is SYGVNS in the germline V gene. Trimming shortened V by 0 bases and J by 0 bases, and 15 bases separated the two germline ends. CDR3 in amino acids: CASSEYGREYHSGANVLTF. CDR3 sequence (DNA): TGTGCCAGCAGTGAATATGGAAGGGAGTATCACTCTGGGGCCAACGTCCTGACTTTC. The full variable domain, in which reference TRBV25-1 and TRBJ2-6 provide the parts outside the CDR3, is EADIYQTPRYLVIGTGKKITLECSQTMGHDKMYWYQQDPGMELHLIHYSYGVNSTEKGDLSSESTVSRIRTEHFPLTLESARPSHTSQYLCASSEYGREYHSGANVLTFGAGSRLTVL.

The J gene is TRBJ2-5, the V gene TRBV4-1; 10 positions match TRBD2. The ends lost 1 base at V and 11 bases at J; junction bases unmatched: 13. Looked up from germline, CDR1 is MGHRA and CDR2 is YSYEKL. The CDR3 extends over 16 amino acids. Here the CDR3 reads CASSQVPGLASNEQYF. DNA for the CDR3: TGCGCCAGCAGCCAAGTACCGGGACTAGCGTCCAATGAGCAGTACTTC.

J is TRBJ2-1 and V is TRBV20-1; 12 bases are a match to TRBD1. Losses at the gene ends were 0 bases for V and 6 bases for J; bases not matched to a gene: 3. The CDR3 covers 15 residues. The V gene's germline CDR1 is DFQATT and CDR2 SNEGSKA (reference sequence). CDR3 DNA sequence: TGCAGTGCTAGAGATCAGGGACAGGGGGCCAATGAGCAGTTCTTC. Translated: CSARDQGQGANEQFF.

The gene calls are TRBV10-3 and TRBJ1-5; a weak D match, TRBD1 (5 bases). This CDR3 is 17 amino acids long. The ends were cut back, 0 bases at V and 1 base at J, with 13 bases in the middle. Germline V lookup: CDR1 ENHRY, CDR2 SYGVKD. This CDR3 is CAISESRQGRSNQPQHF. The CDR3 nucleotides are TGTGCCATCAGTGAGTCCCGGCAGGGTCGGAGCAATCAGCCCCAGCATTTT.

The CDR3 reads CASSQDSFSTEAFF. The CDR3 DNA reads as TGTGCCAGCAGCCAAGATAGTTTTTCGACTGAAGCTTTCTTT. The chain couples TRBV3-1 to TRBJ1-1; D not resolved. CDR1 is LGHDT and CDR2 is YNNKEL in the germline V gene (reference sequence). V lost 0 bases, J lost 5 bases, and 10 bases lay in between. This CDR3 region has 14 residues.

The chain employs TRBV28 and TRBJ2-3; D possibly corresponds to TRBD2 (5 bases). The CDR3 runs 13 residues. Germline loops: CDR1 MDHEN, CDR2 SYDVKM. Between the trimmed V and J ends, which lost 5 bases and 8 bases, there was a span of 14 bases. The CDR3 reads CASSETEEGTQYF. The CDR3 DNA follows: TGTGCCAGCAGTGAGACGGAGGAAGGTACGCAGTATTTT.

This clonotype was counted a few times. The V and J genes are TRBV2 and TRBJ2-1; a weak D match, TRBD1 (6 bases). Trimming took off 4 bases at V and 5 bases at J, with 9 bases between the two ends. Germline-derived CDR1 and CDR2 are SNHLY and FYNNEI. The length of the CDR3 is 13 residues. The CDR3 DNA follows: TGTGCCAGCAGTGGGGACACCCACAATGAGCAGTTCTTC. Its protein product is CASSGDTHNEQFF. Full variable domain (outside the CDR3, taken from reference TRBV2 and TRBJ2-1): EPEVTQTPSHQVTQMGQEVILRCVPISNHLYFYWYRQILGQKVEFLVSFYNNEISEKSEIFDDQFSVERPDGSNFTLKIRSTKLEDSAMYFCASSGDTHNEQFFGPGTRLTVL.

This chain joins TRBV7-2 and TRBJ2-1, with D perhaps matching TRBD1 or TRBD2 (6 bases each). Germline CDR1 is SGHTA and CDR2 is FQGNSA. Between the trimmed V and J ends, which lost 1 base and 10 bases, there was a span of 17 bases. The CDR3 has 15 amino acids. The DNA for the CDR3 is TGTGCCAGCAGCTTAGAGGTTTGGGGGGCAGACGAGCAGTTCTTC. It specifies CASSLEVWGADEQFF.

In its sample, this clonotype was seen a few times. The gene calls are TRBV10-3 and TRBJ1-2; possible D gene TRBD1, 5 bases. Germline-derived CDR1 and CDR2 are ENHRY and SYGVKD. There are 14 residues in the CDR3. Trimming removed 6 bases at V and 8 bases at J, with 19 bases between. CDR3 sequence (DNA): TGTGCCATCAGAAGGGACGGGAAATACGGCGGCTACACCTTC. Its protein product is CAIRRDGKYGGYTF.

This clonotype was found many times. The V gene is TRBV11-2, the J gene TRBJ2-5; 9 nucleotides align to TRBD2. Germline V gene sequence: CDR1 SGHAT, CDR2 FQNNGV. The CDR3 sequence is 15 residues long. J lost 5 bases, V lost 0 bases, and 4 bases had no gene match. This CDR3 reads CASSLDSGGGETQYF. Here the CDR3 DNA reads TGTGCCAGCAGCTTAGATAGCGGGGGTGGTGAGACCCAGTACTTC.

This chain joins TRBV27 and TRBJ2-3, with no clear D. V lost 1 base, J lost 1 base, and 9 bases lay in between. CDR3 length equals 15 residues. CDR1 is MNHEY and CDR2 is SMNVEV in the germline V gene (reference sequence). The CDR3 DNA sequence: TGTGCCAGCAGTTTATTCGTAGGAGGCACAGATACGCAGTATTTT. It yields the protein CASSLFVGGTDTQYF.

The V and J genes are TRBV4-3 and TRBJ1-4; TRBD1 matches 9 bases. The ends lost 0 bases at V and 7 bases at J; junction bases unmatched: 6. The CDR3 totals 16 residues. Germline CDR1 reads LGHNA; CDR2 reads YSLEER. DNA for the CDR3: TGCGCCAGCAGCCAAGAGACAGGGGGGAGGCGTGAAAAACTGTTTTTT. Protein product: CASSQETGGRREKLFF.

J is TRBJ1-4 and V is TRBV29-1; TRBD1 is a possible D gene (6 bases). This CDR3 is 11 amino acids long. Germline assignment: CDR1 SQVTM and CDR2 ANQGSEA. The V end lost 7 bases, the J end lost 10 bases, and 13 bases lay between the germline ends. The CDR3 loop is CSARDTGKLFF. The CDR3 coding sequence is TGCAGCGCCAGGGACACGGGAAAACTGTTTTTT.

The chain joins TRBV20-1 to TRBJ1-5; a possible D gene is TRBD1 (5 bases). Germline V lookup: CDR1 DFQATT, CDR2 SNEGSKA (reference sequence). The length of the CDR3 is 15 residues. V shed 3 bases and J shed 1 base, with 13 bases lying between them. The CDR3 reads CSASGTRGSNQPQHF. The CDR3 DNA is TGCAGTGCTAGTGGGACCCGGGGCAGCAATCAGCCCCAGCATTTT.

The chain has TRBV3-1 and TRBJ2-7; TRBD2 is a possible D gene (6 bases). The V end lost 0 bases, the J end lost 6 bases, and 12 bases lay between the germline ends. Looked up from germline, CDR1 is LGHDT and CDR2 is YNNKEL (reference sequence). CDR3 size: 14 residues. As DNA, the CDR3 is TGTGCCAGCAGCCAAGATATAGTGGGGGGCGAGCAGTACTTC. This sequence encodes CASSQDIVGGEQYF.

The chain carries TRBV20-1 and TRBJ2-7; 10 bases fit TRBD2. Germline values: CDR1 DFQATT, CDR2 SNEGSKA (reference sequence). This CDR3 is built from 15 residues. V lost 5 bases to trimming and J lost 2 bases; unmatched junction nucleotides: 9. The CDR3 DNA follows: TGCAGTGCTTCCCCAACTAGCGGGGTGACCTACGAGCAGTACTTC. The encoded protein is CSASPTSGVTYEQYF.

This chain connects TRBV20-1 to TRBJ2-5; 10 bases fit TRBD2. Germline lookup yields CDR1 DFQATT and CDR2 SNEGSKA (reference sequence). The CDR3 runs 15 residues. Trimming took 4 bases from V and 3 from J; bases not matched to a gene: 8. The CDR3 loop is CSATKAGGLEETQYF. The CDR3 DNA is TGCAGTGCTACCAAAGCGGGGGGGCTGGAAGAGACCCAGTACTTC.

The J gene is TRBJ2-5, the V gene TRBV11-2; no firm D call. Trimming left V 0 bases short and J 5 bases short, with 16 bases between. Germline values: CDR1 SGHAT, CDR2 FQNNGV. The CDR3 is made up of 16 amino acids. This chain's CDR3 is CASSLDPGRVRETQYF. The CDR3 region has the DNA TGTGCCAGCAGCTTAGATCCTGGTAGGGTACGGGAGACCCAGTACTTC.

This chain links TRBV5-1 with TRBJ2-3; D may be TRBD2 (7 bases). Germline loops: CDR1 SGHRS, CDR2 YFSETQ. The V gene lost 4 bases and the J gene lost 5 bases, with 20 bases spanning the gap. The length of the CDR3 is 16 residues. The CDR3, as DNA: TGCGCCAGCAGCGTGGACTGGGGGGGGCTCGGAGATACGCAGTATTTT. As protein: CASSVDWGGLGDTQYF.

V and J are TRBV7-2 and TRBJ2-7, with 7 bases that match TRBD2. V lost 3 bases, J lost 1 base, and 12 bases stayed unmatched. There are 17 residues in the CDR3. The germline CDR1 and CDR2 sequences are SGHTA and FQGNSA. This CDR3 is CASSLRAAGDWSYEQYF. The CDR3 coding sequence is TGTGCCAGCAGCTTGAGAGCGGCGGGAGATTGGTCCTACGAGCAGTACTTC.

V is TRBV3-1 and J is TRBJ2-7; D unresolved. The assigned J gene may be wrong: the sequence end matches TRBJ2-5 better. Germline CDR1 is LGHDT and CDR2 is YNNKEL (reference sequence). The CDR3 has 16 amino acids. CDR3 in amino acids: CASSQVAGDLQETQYF. CDR3 sequence (DNA): TGTGCCAGCAGCCAAGTCGCAGGCGATCTCCAAGAGACCCAGTACTTC.

The chain combines TRBV7-2 with TRBJ2-5; 7 bases are a match to TRBD2. The V and J ends lost 0 bases and 2 bases, in that order; junction bases with no gene match: 6. This CDR3 is built from 16 residues. CDR1 SGHTA and CDR2 FQGNSA come from the germline V gene. The CDR3 region is CASSLATGGPQETQYF. For the CDR3, the DNA is TGTGCCAGCAGCTTAGCGACGGGGGGACCTCAAGAGACCCAGTACTTC.

CDR3: CASSNRALNEKLFF. The CDR3 coding sequence is TGTGCCAGCAGTAACCGGGCCCTCAATGAAAAACTGTTTTTT. The chain links TRBV12-3 or TRBV12-4 to TRBJ1-4; D gene unclear. V gave up 5 bases and J gave up 5 bases, with 12 bases separating them. This CDR3 comprises 14 residues.

The chain recombines TRBV19 with TRBJ2-7; 8 bases match TRBD1. The V gene end was trimmed by 4 bases and the J gene end by 6 bases; junction bases not matched to a gene: 5. The CDR3 runs 13 residues. The germline CDR1 and CDR2 sequences are LNHDA and SQIVND (reference sequence). CDR3 DNA sequence: TGTGCCAGTAGTACTATAACAGGGGGCGAGCAGTACTTC. Protein sequence: CASSTITGGEQYF.

The V and J genes are TRBV7-2 and TRBJ2-7, with 10 nucleotides matching TRBD1. Germline V gene data show CDR1 as SGHTA and CDR2 as FQGNSA. The junction had 5 bases not matched to a gene; V was cut back by 5 bases and J by 1 base. This CDR3 has 15 residues. The CDR3 region is CASSRTGQGSYEQYF. CDR3 coding DNA: TGTGCCAGCAGCCGAACGGGACAGGGGTCCTACGAGCAGTACTTC.

This rearrangement joins TRBV4-2 to TRBJ2-5; 10 positions match TRBD2. V was pared by 0 bases and J by 1 base, with 5 bases of the junction left unmatched. The CDR3 has 17 amino acids. CDR1 is LGHNA, CDR2 YNFKEQ, per germline. This chain's CDR3 is CASSQERAGGPQETQYF. CDR3 coding DNA: TGTGCCAGCAGCCAAGAGAGAGCGGGGGGGCCCCAAGAGACCCAGTACTTC.

This chain uses TRBV20-1 with TRBJ2-1; the match to TRBD2 covers 8 bases. This CDR3 is built from 14 residues. Germline assignment: CDR1 DFQATT and CDR2 SNEGSKA (reference sequence). J was trimmed by 0 bases and V by 6 bases; bases with no gene match: 4. The CDR3 coding sequence is TGCAGTGCCCCGCTAGCGGGCTCCTACAATGAGCAGTTCTTC. Amino acids: CSAPLAGSYNEQFF.

The V call is TRBV27, the J call TRBJ1-2; 11 nucleotides agree with TRBD1. The germline V gene has CDR1 MNHEY and CDR2 SMNVEV (reference sequence). The CDR3 is 16 residues long. The junction had 6 bases not matched to a gene; V was cut back by 3 bases and J by 3 bases. Here the CDR3 DNA reads TGTGCCAGCAGTTTGATTGGGGGACAGGGGGACTATGGCTACACCTTC. Its protein is CASSLIGGQGDYGYTF.

This clonotype has a handful of counts. This sequence joins TRBV20-1 and TRBJ2-5, with D uncertain. CDR3 length equals 12 residues. Germline loops: CDR1 DFQATT, CDR2 SNEGSKA (reference sequence). As DNA, the CDR3 is TGCAGCCCCCGGGTCCAAGGAGAGACCCAGTACTTC. This sequence encodes CSPRVQGETQYF.

V is TRBV4-1 and J is TRBJ2-6, with 7 bases lining up with TRBD2. The CDR3 runs 18 residues. Germline trimming cut 0 bases from V and 0 bases from J; bases unmatched to any gene: 5. CDR1 is MGHRA, CDR2 YSYEKL, per germline. The CDR3 region has the DNA TGCGCCAGCAGCCAAGACCCGGGAGGTTTCTCTGGGGCCAACGTCCTGACTTTC. Its protein product is CASSQDPGGFSGANVLTF.